The following is a T cell receptor (beta chain) sequence with its context. Antigen: not known. Some clones are missing from TCRdb's copy, which holds only in-frame ones; the method was immunoSEQ multiplex PCR. The table records roughly 100,000 clones, around 94% of them present only once. The entry originates in a study of T cell responses to AZD1222 COVID-19 vaccine. Turning to the study itself: The analysis combined second doses at about 4 or about 12 weeks. Regarding the study as a whole: All repertoire sampling was performed exclusively after the peak T cell response. When two AZD1222 doses had been given, Spike-specific TCR breadth and depth rose. In a largely white British group with more females than males, clonal diversity was possibly underestimated.

V was shortened by 3 bases and J by 8 bases, with 13 bases between the two germline ends. This CDR3 contains 14 residues. CDR1 SNHLY and CDR2 FYNNEI come from the germline V gene. The chain carries TRBV2 and TRBJ1-4; weak D call: TRBD1 (5 bases). Here the sequenced sample was peripheral blood, taken on day 0 of AZD1222 vaccination. The sequence was collected from an adult in good health. The CDR3 DNA follows: TGTGCCAGCAGTGAGTGGGGACGGGAGGAAAAACTGTTTTTT. This encodes CASSEWGREEKLFF.